One sample yielded the 11 T cell receptor beta chains listed below, sequenced in a study of T-cell reconstitution after alpha-beta-depleted transplantation in children. Library preparation (for TCRbeta) was performed with unique molecular identifiers. MiXCR, run by TCRdb on the PCR reads, gives a single entry per CDR3 protein. In the table there are a few hundred thousand distinct CDR3 sequences, 25% to 30% of which are singletons. Sequenced material: PBMCs, taken before TCRalphabeta/CD19-depleted stem cell transplant. These TCRs come from a boy younger than two with Wiskott-Aldrich syndrome, due to receive a stem cell transplant.

The rearrangement joins TRBV5-1 to TRBJ2-7; TRBD1 or TRBD2 may be the D gene (6 bases each). This CDR3 has 17 amino acids. The V gene lost 4 bases and the J gene lost 6 bases, with 26 bases spanning the gap. CDR1 is SGHRS and CDR2 is YFSETQ in the germline V gene. The CDR3 here is CASSGGGSRTSRPEQYF. The CDR3 nucleotides read TGCGCCAGCAGCGGAGGGGGTTCCCGAACGAGCAGGCCCGAGCAGTACTTC.

This chain links TRBV20-1 with TRBJ1-1; a weak D match, TRBD1 (5 bases). Between the trimmed V and J ends, which lost 1 base and 0 bases, there was a span of 21 bases. The CDR3 consists of 18 residues. CDR1 and CDR2 from the germline V gene are DFQATT and SNEGSKA (reference sequence). The CDR3 DNA sequence: TGCAGTGCTAGAGTCCCTCAGGGATCCTCGTTCATGAACACTGAAGCTTTCTTT. Translated, it gives CSARVPQGSSFMNTEAFF.

This clonotype has a handful of counts. The chain employs TRBV7-2 and TRBJ1-6; D is uncertain. Trimming stripped 5 bases from V and 6 bases from J, with 11 bases between. This CDR3 comprises 14 residues. Germline CDR1 and CDR2: SGHTA and FQGNSA. The CDR3 DNA follows: TGTGCCAGCAGCCCCGGGGTGCCTAATTCACCCCTCCACTTT. The encoded protein is CASSPGVPNSPLHF.

This clonotype was picked up a small number of times. The V gene is TRBV19, the J gene TRBJ2-1, with no clear D. Trimming took off 1 base at V and 4 bases at J, with 8 bases between the two ends. CDR3 size: 14 residues. Germline CDR1 is LNHDA and CDR2 is SQIVND (reference sequence). This CDR3 reads CASSIVGPYNEQFF. The CDR3 DNA is TGTGCCAGTAGTATAGTTGGGCCGTACAATGAGCAGTTCTTC. The full variable domain, rest sourced from reference TRBV19 and TRBJ2-1, is DGGITQSPKYLFRKEGQNVTLSCEQNLNHDAMYWYRQDPGQGLRLIYYSQIVNDFQKGDIAEGYSVSREKKESFPLTVTSAQKNPTAFYLCASSIVGPYNEQFFGPGTRLTVL.

A few counts support this clonotype. The chain is built from TRBV2 and TRBJ2-3; the match to TRBD2 covers 7 bases. Germline lookup yields CDR1 SNHLY and CDR2 FYNNEI. This CDR3 comprises 15 residues. V lost 6 bases to trimming and J lost 3 bases; unmatched junction nucleotides: 9. This chain's CDR3 is CASSVRREQTDTQYF. The DNA of the CDR3 is TGTGCCAGCAGCGTCCGGCGGGAGCAGACAGATACGCAGTATTTT.

V is TRBV6-1 and J is TRBJ2-1; D ambiguous. This CDR3 has 15 residues. CDR1 is MNHNS and CDR2 is SASEGT in the germline V gene. V was pared by 6 bases and J by 3 bases, with 15 bases between. As DNA, the CDR3 is TGTGCCAGCAGACCAGAGTGGGATGGCTACAATGAGCAGTTCTTC. This encodes CASRPEWDGYNEQFF.

V usage is TRBV28 and J usage is TRBJ1-1; 7 bases align to TRBD1. The CDR3 has 12 residues. V dropped 7 bases and J dropped 10; count of bases not matched to a gene: 9. Germline V lookup: CDR1 MDHEN, CDR2 SYDVKM. CDR3 in amino acids: CASIRQGDSAFF. The CDR3 bases are TGTGCCAGCATCCGACAGGGCGACTCAGCTTTCTTT.

This chain links TRBV5-1 with TRBJ2-1, with 9 bases that match TRBD2. V was clipped by 4 bases and J by 6 bases; unmatched bases: 8. This CDR3 comprises 15 residues. The germline V gene has CDR1 SGHRS and CDR2 YFSETQ. CDR3 bases: TGCGCCAGCAGCGAAGGGACTAGCAATTTCAATGAGCAGTTCTTC. Translation: CASSEGTSNFNEQFF.

This chain uses TRBV5-1 with TRBJ2-1, with a tentative D call TRBD1 (7 bases). The CDR3 has 16 residues. Germline V gene data show CDR1 as SGHRS and CDR2 as YFSETQ. V was shortened by 4 bases and J by 0 bases, with 14 bases between the two germline ends. CDR3 region: CASSVGGTVSYNEQFF. The CDR3 bases are TGCGCCAGCAGCGTTGGCGGGACAGTCTCCTACAATGAGCAGTTCTTC.

The V call is TRBV5-6, the J call TRBJ2-3; 9 bases line up with TRBD1. CDR1 and CDR2 (germline): SGHDT, YYEEEE. The CDR3 runs 15 residues. The J segment lost 3 bases and the V segment lost 4 bases, leaving 6 bases of the junction unmatched. The DNA for the CDR3 is TGTGCCAGCAGCGAGGACAGGGGTCGAACAGATACGCAGTATTTT. Translation: CASSEDRGRTDTQYF.

This chain uses TRBV5-5 with TRBJ2-1; 9 positions agree with TRBD1. The CDR3 is 15 amino acids. Germline CDR1 and CDR2: SGHKS and YYEKEE (reference sequence). The trim removed 4 bases at V and 7 bases at J, leaving 9 bases unmatched. CDR3 sequence reads: CASSRWDRVLNEQFF. The CDR3, as DNA: TGTGCCAGCAGCCGGTGGGACAGGGTTCTAAATGAGCAGTTCTTC.